The entry below gives a single T cell receptor beta chain sequence along with its context. Its specificity is not known. A much larger clone lies a single base off, so this may be a read error. The data derive from a study of molecular identifiers for immune sequencing clone quantification. Overall study results and limits: For effector cells, clones above 20 RNA copies held over 98% of molecules; for naive cells, under 1%. Researchers reportedly could pick up spiked Jurkat TCR RNA from one cell mixed into over 900,000 naive cells.

TCRdb fed the PCR reads into MiXCR, producing one record per CDR3 protein. The sample records about 640,000 distinct CDR3 sequences, just under 20% being singletons. The CDR3 has 11 residues. CDR1 is SQVTM and CDR2 is ANQGSEA in the germline V gene. V was trimmed by 5 bases and J by 8 bases, leaving 13 bases between them. The origin of this receptor is a human donor in good health. Some libraries in this study had Jurkat cell RNA spiked in. The chain carries TRBV29-1 and TRBJ2-7, with no clear D. The sequencing sample was made of naive CD8+ T cells from blood, with Jurkat cell RNA spiked in. This sample's subset: FACS-sorted CD8+CD4-CCR7+CD45RA+ naive T cells. The CDR3 spells CSVWGSHKQYF. The CDR3 DNA reads TGCAGCGTTTGGGGTTCCCACAAGCAGTACTTC.